These 23 T cell receptor beta chains were all obtained from the same sample, sequenced in a study of T cells in Graves' hyperthyroidism and ophthalmopathy. The investigators amplified TCR beta CDR3 regions from RNA transcripts. An initial round of RT-PCR targeting the TCR CDR3 relied on the HTBI primer set. TCRdb redid the calling of the multiplex PCR reads with MiXCR, one entry per CDR3 protein. In the table there are 700,000 to 950,000 distinct CDR3 sequences, around a third of which are singletons. The source material was blood. The receptors here all came from a woman aged 40 to 55 with Graves' hyperthyroidism.

V usage is TRBV7-6 and J usage is TRBJ2-1, with unresolved D. The J call is doubtful: the DNA matches TRBJ2-7 better. This CDR3 has 12 amino acids. Germline CDR1 reads SGHVS; CDR2 reads FNYEAQ. The CDR3 region has the DNA TGTGCCAGCAGCGTAATAGCCAATGAGCAGTACTTC. Its translation is CASSVIANEQYF.

Points on this clonotype: A read error is possible here, since a much larger clone lies one base away. The chain has TRBV10-3 and TRBJ1-4; TRBD1 matches at 7 bases. This CDR3 contains 14 residues. Germline V gene lookup returns CDR1 ENHRY and CDR2 SYGVKD. The CDR3 loop reads CAAGPGQNNEELFF. The DNA for the CDR3 is TGTGCCGCGGGACCGGGACAGAATAATGAAGAACTGTTTTTT.

This clonotype came up a few times. This chain joins TRBV6-1 and TRBJ1-4; no clear D. The CDR3 consists of 12 residues. Between the trimmed V and J ends, which lost 5 bases and 8 bases, there was a span of 9 bases. Germline V gene sequence: CDR1 MNHNS, CDR2 SASEGT. The CDR3 nucleotides read TGTGCCAGCAGTTTCCAGAGGGAAAAACTGTTTTTT. Translating gives CASSFQREKLFF.

About this clonotype: It may be a read error: a sequence one base away is much more abundant. The J gene is TRBJ2-7, the V gene TRBV6-5; no clear D. Germline V CDR1 and CDR2: MNHEY, SVGAGI. The CDR3 runs to 15 residues. The V and J ends lost 5 bases and 0 bases respectively, with 14 bases between them. CDR3 DNA: TGTGCCAGCAGTCTCGGGTACTCCAGCTCCTACGAGCAGTACTTC. This codes for CASSLGYSSSYEQYF.

The chain uses TRBV9 and TRBJ2-5, with 9 bases matching TRBD2. This CDR3 contains 16 residues. Trimming took 4 bases from V and 2 from J; bases not matched to a gene: 9. Germline-derived CDR1 and CDR2 are SGDLS and YYNGEE. The CDR3 reads CASSQGATSGQETQYF. The CDR3 bases are TGTGCCAGCAGCCAAGGCGCGACTAGCGGACAAGAGACCCAGTACTTC.

About this clonotype: A single base separates this from a much larger clone, so it may be a read error. The chain joins TRBV4-3 to TRBJ1-2; D ambiguous. V shed 0 bases and J shed 8 bases, with 13 bases lying between them. Germline V gives CDR1 LGHNA, CDR2 YSLEER. CDR3 length equals 14 residues. CDR3 loop: CASSQDRSGGGYTF. The DNA for the CDR3 is TGCGCCAGCAGCCAAGATCGGTCGGGAGGAGGCTACACCTTC.

This chain uses TRBV7-9 with TRBJ2-7; no clear D gene. V was cut by 5 bases and J by 3 bases, with 17 bases left in between. Germline CDR1 is SEHNR and CDR2 is FQNEAQ (reference sequence). The CDR3 covers 15 residues. The CDR3 bases are TGTGCCAGCAGCACGCCCCGGGCCTCGAACTACGAGCAGTACTTC. Amino acids: CASSTPRASNYEQYF. Using reference TRBV7-9 and TRBJ2-7 for the parts outside the CDR3, the full variable domain is DTGVSQNPRHKITKRGQNVTFRCDPISEHNRLYWYRQTLGQGPEFLTYFQNEAQLEKSRLLSDRFSAERPKGSFSTLEIQRTEQGDSAMYLCASSTPRASNYEQYFGPGTRLTVT.

This clonotype came up many times. The chain recombines TRBV6-5 with TRBJ1-2; 7 bases line up with TRBD1. With 5 bases clipped from V and 4 bases from J, the junction kept 4 bases outside the gene matches. CDR1 and CDR2 (germline): MNHEY, SVGAGI. This CDR3 has 13 amino acids. DNA of the CDR3: TGTGCCAGCAGTCAGGGACAGAGCTATGGCTACACCTTC. This sequence encodes CASSQGQSYGYTF.

This chain uses TRBV10-3 with TRBJ2-1; D remains ambiguous. The CDR3 covers 11 residues. Germline CDR1 is ENHRY and CDR2 is SYGVKD. The V and J ends lost 6 bases and 8 bases respectively, with 8 bases between them. The CDR3 sequence: CAISGIHEQFF. CDR3 nucleotide sequence: TGTGCCATCAGCGGTATTCATGAGCAGTTCTTC.

The genes are TRBV29-1 and TRBJ2-3; TRBD1 is a possible D gene (5 bases). The length of the CDR3 is 14 residues. Germline V CDR1 and CDR2: SQVTM, ANQGSEA. The germline V and J ends were trimmed by 3 bases and 3 bases, with 13 bases remaining between them. The CDR3 bases are TGCAGCGTTGAGAAGGGGAAGGGGACAGATACGCAGTATTTT. This gives the protein CSVEKGKGTDTQYF.

This clonotype was found a few times. The rearrangement joins TRBV12-3 or TRBV12-4 to TRBJ1-2, with D maybe TRBD1 (5 bases). V lost 4 bases and J lost 4, with 10 bases in between. There are 13 residues in the CDR3. The CDR3 loop reads CASSSGLVYGYTF. Written as DNA, the CDR3 is TGTGCCAGCAGTTCGGGGCTAGTCTATGGCTACACCTTC.

This clonotype came up many times. The chain uses TRBV19 and TRBJ1-5; 7 nucleotides align to TRBD1. Germline V gives CDR1 LNHDA, CDR2 SQIVND (reference sequence). There are 15 residues in the CDR3. V shed 3 bases and J 0 bases; nucleotides not matched to a gene: 2. CDR3: CASSIRGYSNQPQHF. As DNA, the CDR3 is TGTGCCAGTAGTATCAGGGGGTATAGCAATCAGCCCCAGCATTTT.

This sequence joins TRBV12-3 or TRBV12-4 and TRBJ2-7; D is uncertain. TRBJ2-1 explains the end of the DNA better; the J call may be wrong. The CDR3 consists of 11 residues. Here the CDR3 DNA reads TGTGCCAGCAGTCCTGACAATGAGCAGTTCTTC. Amino acid sequence: CASSPDNEQFF.

CDR3 sequence: CAWSPTQGGYTF. CDR3 nucleotides: TGTGCCTGGAGTCCTACGCAGGGGGGCTACACCTTC. The chain uses TRBV30 and TRBJ1-2, with D possibly TRBD1 on 6 matching bases. V was pared by 2 bases and J by 8 bases, with 12 bases between. CDR1 and CDR2 (germline): GTSNPN, SVGIG (reference sequence). The CDR3 has 12 residues.

In nucleotides, the CDR3 is TGTGCCAGCAGTTCCTTAGGGACAGGGCGTACGAAGCAGTACTTC. It specifies CASSSLGTGRTKQYF. The chain joins TRBV12-3 or TRBV12-4 to TRBJ2-7; 9 nucleotides line up with TRBD1. The V gene end was trimmed by 4 bases and the J gene end by 8 bases; junction bases not matched to a gene: 12. This CDR3 is 15 amino acids long.

This clonotype came up a few times. This sequence may be a read error, since a much larger clone differs from it by one base. The conserved phenylalanine or tryptophan is not found at the CDR3 terminus, so this likely reflects a read error. This chain joins TRBV10-3 and TRBJ1-1; maybe TRBD1 (5 bases). Germline lookup yields CDR1 ENHRY and CDR2 SYGVKD. The CDR3 consists of 15 residues. The CDR3 sequence: CAIREFGGVKGEAFL. The CDR3, as DNA: TGTGCCATCAGGGAGTTTGGGGGGGTTAAGGGTGAAGCTTTCCTT.

This chain links TRBV19 with TRBJ1-1; possible D gene TRBD1, 6 bases. V lost 6 bases, J lost 4 bases, and 15 bases lay in between. CDR1 LNHDA and CDR2 SQIVND come from the germline V gene (reference sequence). The CDR3 is 14 residues long. The chain's CDR3 is CASSFGGTGTEAFF. CDR3 bases: TGTGCCAGTAGCTTCGGGGGCACGGGCACTGAAGCTTTCTTT.

As for this clonotype: With a much larger clone just one base away, this may be a read error. J is TRBJ2-7 and V is TRBV20-1; D might be TRBD2 (6 bases). The CDR3 spans 12 residues. Germline V gives CDR1 DFQATT, CDR2 SNEGSKA (reference sequence). The CDR3: CSSRGAGYEQYF. As DNA, the CDR3 is TGCAGTTCTAGAGGTGCGGGGTACGAGCAGTACTTC.

The table lists this clonotype with a few counts. V and J are TRBV10-3 and TRBJ2-7; D is perhaps TRBD1 or TRBD2 (5 bases each). Germline V gene sequence: CDR1 ENHRY, CDR2 SYGVKD. The V and J ends lost 10 bases and 4 bases respectively, with 17 bases between them. This CDR3 is 13 amino acids long. In DNA, the CDR3 is TGTGCCACCAACCCTCGGGACGGGTACGAGCAGTACTTC. As protein: CATNPRDGYEQYF.

Of note for this clonotype: A read error may produce the germline difference seen at one junction end. For the CDR3, the DNA is TGTGCCAGCAGCTTAAAATCCGGACAGGGCCAGCCCCGGCATTTT. Translation gives CASSLKSGQGQPRHF. The J gene is TRBJ1-5, the V gene TRBV7-9; 8 nucleotides align to TRBD1. Looked up from germline, CDR1 is SEHNR and CDR2 is FQNEAQ (reference sequence). The CDR3 extends over 15 amino acids.

Many counts were recorded for this clonotype. The chain is built from TRBV10-3 and TRBJ1-1; no firm D call. V dropped 6 bases and J dropped 1 base, with 15 bases sitting between them. The germline V gene has CDR1 ENHRY and CDR2 SYGVKD. The CDR3 runs to 15 residues. The CDR3 spells CAISFDSTGNTEAFF. The CDR3 DNA sequence: TGTGCCATCAGCTTTGACTCCACCGGGAACACTGAAGCTTTCTTT.

At least ten counts were recorded for this clonotype. This chain joins TRBV24-1 and TRBJ1-4, with D tentatively TRBD1 (6 bases). Germline V lookup: CDR1 KGHDR, CDR2 SFDVKD. The germline V and J ends were trimmed by 1 base and 12 bases, with 8 bases remaining between them. This CDR3 has 12 amino acids. In DNA, the CDR3 is TGTGCCACCAGTGATTTTAGGGGGGAACTGTTTTTT. This gives the protein CATSDFRGELFF.

The CDR3 reads CASSLGATTNEKLFF. For the CDR3, the DNA is TGCGCCAGCAGCTTAGGGGCCACAACTAATGAAAAACTGTTTTTT. V and J are TRBV5-1 and TRBJ1-4, with TRBD1 as a possible D gene (5 bases). Germline V gene data show CDR1 as SGHRS and CDR2 as YFSETQ. The V end was cut by 2 bases, the J end by 0 bases, with 8 bases between. The CDR3 consists of 15 residues.